The T cell receptor beta chain under discussion was sequenced for a study of T cell repertoires in cytomegalovirus infection. Background on the study: In public TCR beta signatures, there were indications of both CMV infection and matching HLA type.

TCRdb independently ran MiXCR on the reads; one entry per CDR3 protein. The sample has 550,000 to 850,000 distinct CDR3 sequences; 33% are singletons. Study-wide findings and caveats: What dominated the ex vivo response were HLA-C-restricted CMV-specific TCR beta clonotypes. Totalled public TCR beta family frequency picked out people who carried CMV plus the relevant HLA.

From germline, CDR1 is MNHEY and CDR2 SVGAGI. The CDR3 has 15 residues. Trimming cost V 2 bases and J 5 bases, with 12 bases left between them. This clonotype was detected a few times. Its antigen remains unidentified. This material consisted of cultured PBMCs, taken from culture after CMV antigen stimulation. This TCR was sampled from a human donor in good health (CMV status not recorded). Some clones in this sample may be carry-over from other donors' samples. The chain is built from TRBV6-5 and TRBJ2-2; possibly TRBD2 for D (5 bases). The CDR3 sequence is CASSYIASLTGELFF. Written as DNA, the CDR3 is TGTGCCAGCAGTTACATAGCTAGCTTGACCGGGGAGCTGTTTTTT.